Shown below are 17 T cell receptor beta chains from a single sample sequenced in a study of blood T cell repertoires in COVID-19. Data came from immunoSEQ multiplex PCR; TCRdb stores just in-frame clones and leaves some out. This sample carries about 30,000 clones, about 80% of them seen once, and the ten largest clones take under 35%. The sequencing sample was made of peripheral blood. These receptor sequences come from a man older than 75 with acute or convalescent COVID-19.

The DNA of the CDR3 is TGTGCCAGCAGCTTGGGTACTGTCCCCTACTTC. The encoded protein is CASSLGTVPYF. The rearrangement joins TRBV5-6 to TRBJ2-7; D is undetermined. Germline V gives CDR1 SGHDT, CDR2 YYEEEE. This CDR3 spans 11 amino acids. The germline V and J ends were trimmed by 0 bases and 13 bases, with 11 bases remaining between them.

V and J are TRBV9 and TRBJ2-2, with D maybe TRBD1 (6 bases). The CDR3 consists of 14 residues. Trimming cost V 3 bases and J 6 bases, with 12 bases left between them. In germline, CDR1 is SGDLS, CDR2 YYNGEE. CDR3 loop: CASSAQGRAGELFF. In DNA, the CDR3 is TGTGCCAGCAGCGCACAGGGTAGGGCCGGGGAGCTGTTTTTT.

The CDR3 spells CASSGRTTGGAYEQYF. The CDR3 DNA follows: TGTGCCAGCAGTGGAAGAACGACAGGGGGTGCCTACGAGCAGTACTTC. This chain links TRBV2 with TRBJ2-7; 9 positions match TRBD1. V was pared by 4 bases and J by 2 bases, with 9 bases of the junction left unmatched. CDR1 is SNHLY, CDR2 FYNNEI, per germline. This CDR3 contains 16 residues.

The CDR3 loop reads CASSPRDRQNTEAFF. Written as DNA, the CDR3 is TGTGCCAGCAGCCCCCGGGACAGACAGAACACTGAAGCTTTCTTT. The gene calls are TRBV3-1 (or the pseudogene TRBV3-2) and TRBJ1-1; 7 bases fit TRBD1. The V segment lost 4 bases and the J segment 1 base; nucleotides outside the gene matches: 6. The CDR3 is made up of 15 amino acids. Per germline, CDR1 LGHDT and CDR2 YNNKEL (reference sequence).

This clone was seen a handful of times. V and J are TRBV11-2 and TRBJ1-3, with D possibly being TRBD1 (5 bases). The CDR3 extends over 19 amino acids. Germline CDR1 SGHAT, CDR2 FQNNGV. V was pared by 2 bases and J by 0 bases, with 20 bases between. The CDR3 sequence: CASSLQGWGHRDSGNTIYF. DNA of the CDR3: TGTGCCAGCAGCTTACAGGGCTGGGGCCACCGCGACTCTGGAAACACCATATATTTT.

This rearrangement joins TRBV28 to TRBJ2-5, with 8 nucleotides matching TRBD1. V shed 6 bases, J shed 2 bases, and the junction held 8 bases outside the gene matches. The CDR3 is 15 amino acids. The V gene's germline CDR1 is MDHEN and CDR2 SYDVKM. CDR3 residues: CASSGTGNLQETQYF. The CDR3 DNA is TGTGCCAGCAGCGGGACAGGCAATTTACAAGAGACCCAGTACTTC.

The sample holds a few counts of this clone. This chain joins TRBV11-3 and TRBJ2-3, with TRBD1 matching over 7 bases. V lost 4 bases, J lost 2 bases, and 6 bases stayed unmatched. Germline loops: CDR1 SGHNT, CDR2 YENEEA. CDR3 size: 15 residues. This CDR3 reads CASSSRTGLTDTQYF. The CDR3 DNA reads TGTGCCAGCAGCTCCCGGACAGGCCTCACAGATACGCAGTATTTT.

This clone has only a few counts. The chain combines TRBV9 with TRBJ1-2, with D uncertain. Trimming stripped 0 bases from V and 1 base from J, with 7 bases between. Per germline, CDR1 SGDLS and CDR2 YYNGEE. The CDR3 is made up of 14 amino acids. This chain's CDR3 is CASSVANSNYGYTF. CDR3 DNA sequence: TGTGCCAGCAGCGTAGCTAACAGTAACTATGGCTACACCTTC.

The chain combines TRBV11-3 with TRBJ2-2, with TRBD2 as a possible D gene (6 bases). This CDR3 comprises 15 residues. V was clipped by 2 bases and J by 3 bases, with 10 bases between them. Germline V gives CDR1 SGHNT, CDR2 YENEEA. The CDR3 spells CASSLISGDTGELFF. The CDR3 nucleotides are TGTGCCAGCAGCTTAATTTCGGGGGACACCGGGGAGCTGTTTTTT. The full variable domain, rest sourced from reference TRBV11-3 and TRBJ2-2, is EAGVVQSPRYKIIEKKQPVAFWCNPISGHNTLYWYLQNLGQGPELLIRYENEEAVDDSQLPKDRFSAERLKGVDSTLKIQPAELGDSAVYLCASSLISGDTGELFFGEGSRLTVL.

V and J are TRBV28 and TRBJ1-2, with TRBD1 matching 7 bases. Per germline, CDR1 MDHEN and CDR2 SYDVKM. V gave up 2 bases and J gave up 0 bases; unmatched junction bases: 3. The length of the CDR3 is 15 residues. CDR3 in DNA: TGTGCCAGCAGTTTACCAGGGGGGTCTAACTATGGCTACACCTTC. Translation: CASSLPGGSNYGYTF.

This chain joins TRBV11-3 and TRBJ1-1, with TRBD1 identical over 8 bases. CDR1 and CDR2 (germline): SGHNT, YENEEA. J gave up 4 bases and V 6 bases, and 10 bases lay outside the gene matches. The CDR3 is made up of 15 amino acids. CDR3 protein: CASSATQGASTEAFF. As DNA, the CDR3 is TGTGCCAGCAGTGCCACTCAGGGGGCGAGCACTGAAGCTTTCTTT.

This chain joins TRBV4-1 and TRBJ2-3, with D uncertain. CDR3 length: 17 amino acids. With 0 bases removed from V and 6 bases from J, the gap between germline ends came to 19 bases. The germline gives CDR1 MGHRA, CDR2 YSYEKL. As DNA, the CDR3 is TGCGCCAGCAGCCAAGATCTCCGGGTCCCGTCCGTCGATACGCAGTATTTT. It encodes CASSQDLRVPSVDTQYF.

This sequence joins TRBV11-3 and TRBJ2-3; D ambiguous. The CDR3 loop spans 13 amino acids. Trimming pared 8 bases from V and 3 bases from J, leaving 12 bases between. Germline V gene data show CDR1 as SGHNT and CDR2 as YENEEA. This CDR3 reads CASSSRRTDTQYF. CDR3 DNA: TGTGCCAGCTCTTCTCGTCGGACAGATACGCAGTATTTT. Filled out from reference TRBV11-3 and TRBJ2-3, the complete variable domain reads EAGVVQSPRYKIIEKKQPVAFWCNPISGHNTLYWYLQNLGQGPELLIRYENEEAVDDSQLPKDRFSAERLKGVDSTLKIQPAELGDSAVYLCASSSRRTDTQYFGPGTRLTVL.

The chain combines TRBV2 with TRBJ2-2; possible D gene TRBD1, 6 bases. Trimming took off 7 bases at V and 5 bases at J, with 17 bases between the two ends. CDR1 and CDR2 from the germline V gene are SNHLY and FYNNEI. This CDR3 contains 15 residues. CDR3 loop: CASTVTSRGTGELFF. The CDR3 bases are TGTGCCAGCACCGTGACGTCTAGGGGGACCGGGGAGCTGTTTTTT.

The chain employs TRBV6-2 or TRBV6-3 and TRBJ2-7, with a weak D call TRBD1 (6 bases). V shed 5 bases and J shed 1 base, with 15 bases lying between them. Germline lookup yields CDR1 MNHEY and CDR2 SVGEGT. This CDR3 comprises 15 residues. This chain's CDR3 is CASSSQGILSYEQYF. The CDR3 DNA is TGTGCCAGCAGTAGCCAGGGGATCCTATCCTACGAGCAGTACTTC.

The chain is built from TRBV7-3 and TRBJ1-2; the match to TRBD1 covers 11 bases. V lost 2 bases to trimming and J lost 2 bases; unmatched junction nucleotides: 4. Germline CDR1 reads SGHTA; CDR2 reads FQGTGA. The CDR3 totals 16 residues. The CDR3 here is CASSLVGTGGNYGYTF. The CDR3, as DNA: TGTGCCAGCAGCTTAGTCGGGACAGGGGGGAACTATGGCTACACCTTC. Based on the CDR3 plus reference TRBV7-3 and TRBJ1-2, the full variable domain is GAGVSQTPSNKVTEKGKYVELRCDPISGHTALYWYRQSLGQGPEFLIYFQGTGAADDSGLPNDRFFAVRPEGSVSTLKIQRTERGDSAVYLCASSLVGTGGNYGYTFGSGTRLTVV.

The chain carries TRBV19 and TRBJ1-4, with 7 bases that match TRBD1. Germline loops: CDR1 LNHDA, CDR2 SQIVND (reference sequence). With V trimmed by 1 base and J by 15 bases, 8 bases remained unmatched. The CDR3 length is 13 residues. The CDR3 region is CASSIAKGGRVFF. CDR3 coding DNA: TGTGCCAGTAGTATAGCTAAAGGGGGCAGGGTGTTTTTT.